This TCR beta chain was identified in a study of CD8+ T cells in alopecia areata (dated by TCRdb to 2017 to 2018). About the study as a whole: Treated patients were enrolled in an open-label pilot trial of oral tofacitinib, 5 to 10 mg twice daily, for moderate-to-severe alopecia areata. Tofacitinib was administered for 6 to 18 months, and 6 months of follow-up off drug were then conducted to assess delayed response and recurrence. Disease severity in treated patients was measured with the SALT score, which quantifies the percentage of affected scalp surface area. To study T cell clonal expansion in alopecia areata, the researchers applied high-throughput TCRbeta sequencing to both the C3H/HeJ mouse model and human patients. In humans, TCRbeta sequencing was performed on scalp tissue and on sorted CD4+ and CD8+ peripheral blood T cells from healthy controls and from patients with patchy or totalis/universalis alopecia areata. Biopsies were taken from tofacitinib-treated patients at baseline and at 4 and 24 weeks of treatment, and a later scalp biopsy was taken in several of the tofacitinib-treated patients. Clonality in the scalp was compared among normal scalp (n=4), patchy alopecia areata scalp (n=8), and alopecia totalis/universalis scalp (n=8). RNA was extracted with the PAXgene miRNA kit for fixed scalp, the miRNeasy kit for PBMCs, and the RNeasy kit for mouse skin. TCRbeta CDR3 regions were amplified by immunoSEQ multiplex PCR with 35 Vbeta forward and 13 Jbeta reverse primers.

The CDR3 numbers 15 residues from cysteine through phenylalanine. Only the CDR3 portion is preserved as DNA: 45 bases, with reading frame beginning at the first base. The trim is 4 bases for V and 5 bases for J, with a gap of 14 bases between the germline ends. The CDR1 and CDR2 encoded by the germline V gene are LGHNA and YSLEER. Libraries were prepared through the immunoSEQ multiplex PCR assay. To provide template for TCR sequencing, every sample had RNA extracted and reverse transcribed into cDNA. First-strand cDNA was synthesized with SuperScript III using a 2:1 mix of oligo-dT and random hexamers. A synthetic immune receptor repertoire was used to gauge amplification bias, and whatever bias remained was removed computationally. The paper's data handling went like this. Raw reads were preprocessed to remove errors, and CDR3 was defined according to IMGT conventions as the region from the conserved cysteine to phenylalanine. Clonality was computed by normalizing Shannon entropy by log2 of the number of productive unique TCRs and subtracting the result from 1. Scalp TCRbeta sequences were cross-referenced with sorted blood CD4 and CD8 repertoires so that the CD4 or CD8 identity of scalp clones could be inferred. Not all clones reach the TCRdb copy of this immuneACCESS table, which keeps in-frame sequences only. Checked studies attribute under half of the gap to unresolved V genes and leave the rest unexplained. V and J calls and clone size follow that table, whereas D and trimming were derived from the DNA. The sample contains 170,000 or so clones, roughly 50% of them found a single time. The biggest ten clones account for 11% of the sample.

According to the study, the label for this sample's time point signals: 20 to 30 weeks on oral tofacitinib. The treatment or condition label corresponds to: oral pan-JAK inhibitor, 5-10 mg twice daily. Lesional scalp punch biopsies and peripheral blood were collected from alopecia areata patients. After PBMCs were isolated by density centrifugation and stained for CD3, CD4 and CD8, a FACSAria was used to sort CD4+ and CD8+ T cells. Overall results and qualifications from the work: Because the treated cohort was small and included a single nonresponder, larger studies are needed to assess links between baseline CD8+ expansion and response. Unlike mouse skin, where gammadelta T cells dominate, normal human skin contains resident alphabeta T cells that get sequenced too, which complicates analysis of the scalp TCR repertoire. Compared with normal scalp, lesional scalp, particularly in alopecia totalis/universalis, had higher clonality and more expanded CD8+ clones, which suggests antigenic drive. Scalp clonality and the number of expanded CD8+ clones among the top 100 scalp clones were significantly decreased by tofacitinib. Compared with mice, TCR sequences shared between patients were less clear, possibly partly because of HLA diversity across the patient population. Many expanded lesional clones persisted in scalp and blood during tofacitinib treatment, which may partly explain relapse after stopping treatment.

As to this clone: This receptor's antigen is unknown. No much larger clone exists at a distance of one base, and base qualities are not known.

The receptor was derived from a human donor with alopecia areata. The V and J segments used are TRBV4-3 and TRBJ2-2; perhaps TRBD2 is the D gene, with 6 bases matching. Sequencing was performed on CD8+ T cells sorted from blood, taken at week 24, from a patient treated with tofacitinib. Read as DNA, the sequence is TGCGCCAGCAGCCGCCGAGTGGCGGGGACCGGGGAGCTGTTTTTT. This translates into CASSRRVAGTGELFF.